These 20 T cell receptor beta chains originate from one sample sequenced in a study of blood T cells in healthy people across ages. Through a sample-barcoded 5' primer and a J-beta primer mix, a second PCR was run for about 7 to 12 cycles. TCRdb fed the 5' RACE reads into MiXCR, producing one record per CDR3 protein. The repertoire consists of roughly 730,000 distinct CDR3 sequences, with about 56% occurring once and the leading ten covering roughly 25%. The specimen was blood. The receptors shown here come from a man between 35 and 55 years old in good health.

CDR3 in amino acids: CSFQQGNEQFF. CDR3 coding DNA: TGCAGCTTTCAACAGGGGAATGAGCAGTTCTTC. The chain carries TRBV29-1 and TRBJ2-1; 7 bases are a match to TRBD1. With 8 bases clipped from V and 7 bases from J, the junction kept 5 bases outside the gene matches. The germline gives CDR1 SQVTM, CDR2 ANQGSEA. The CDR3 has 11 residues.

The V call is TRBV7-6, the J call TRBJ2-7; D is possibly TRBD2 (5 bases). The end of the DNA fits TRBJ2-5 better, so the J call may be wrong. CDR1 is SGHVS and CDR2 is FNYEAQ in the germline V gene. The CDR3 totals 16 residues. CDR3 nucleotide sequence: TGTGCCAGCAGCACCGACGGCAGGCTAGCATCGGAGACCCAGTACTTC. The encoded protein is CASSTDGRLASETQYF.

This clonotype was observed a handful of times. The gene calls are TRBV20-1 and TRBJ2-5, with 9 bases fitting TRBD1. CDR1 and CDR2 from the germline V gene are DFQATT and SNEGSKA (reference sequence). Germline trimming cut 1 base from V and 2 bases from J; bases unmatched to any gene: 8. This CDR3 contains 16 residues. The CDR3 protein is CSARGFGQGKQETQYF. Here the CDR3 DNA reads TGCAGTGCTAGAGGGTTCGGACAGGGGAAACAAGAGACCCAGTACTTC.

This clonotype was detected only a few times. CDR3: CASSGGGGLNEQFF. The CDR3 DNA sequence: TGTGCCAGCAGCGGGGGCGGGGGGTTAAATGAGCAGTTCTTC. The chain links TRBV9 to TRBJ2-1, with 8 positions matching TRBD2. This CDR3 spans 14 amino acids. The J segment lost 7 bases and the V segment lost 3 bases, leaving 6 bases of the junction unmatched. The germline V gene has CDR1 SGDLS and CDR2 YYNGEE. The full variable domain, in which reference TRBV9 and TRBJ2-1 provide the parts outside the CDR3, is DSGVTQTPKHLITATGQRVTLRCSPRSGDLSVYWYQQSLDQGLQFLIQYYNGEERAKGNILERFSAQQFPDLHSELNLSSLELGDSALYFCASSGGGGLNEQFFGPGTRLTVL.

Here the CDR3 reads CASSRTHGASTDTQYF. The CDR3 coding sequence is TGTGCCAGCAGCAGGACCCATGGGGCTAGCACAGATACGCAGTATTTT. The chain is built from TRBV5-5 and TRBJ2-3; tentative D call: TRBD1 (5 bases). The CDR3 is made up of 16 amino acids. Germline V CDR1 and CDR2: SGHKS, YYEKEE (reference sequence). Trimming cost V 4 bases and J 0 bases, with 15 bases left between them.

The chain links TRBV4-2 to TRBJ2-3; the D gene is possibly TRBD2 (5 bases). Trimming pared 2 bases from V and 11 bases from J, leaving 14 bases between. The CDR3 covers 13 residues. The V gene's germline CDR1 is LGHNA and CDR2 YNFKEQ. The CDR3, as DNA: TGTGCCAGCAGCCAACCTCTAGCCGGGTTGCAGTATTTT. This sequence encodes CASSQPLAGLQYF.

Concerning this clonotype: One end of the junction varies from germline; a read error may be responsible. The V and J genes are TRBV27 and TRBJ2-3, with TRBD2 matching 11 bases. CDR3 size: 17 residues. Germline values: CDR1 MNHEY, CDR2 SMNVEV (reference sequence). The CDR3 is CAGSFAPTSGITDTQYF. CDR3 nucleotides: TGTGCCGGCAGTTTTGCTCCGACTAGCGGGATCACAGATACGCAGTATTTT.

This rearrangement joins TRBV28 to TRBJ2-5, with TRBD2 matching 8 bases. The J call may not be correct, given that the DNA end is closer to TRBJ2-7. The CDR3 consists of 14 residues. CDR1 and CDR2 from the germline V gene are MDHEN and SYDVKM. The CDR3 DNA reads TGTGCCAGCAGTGCACTAGCGGAAGAGGGCGAGCAGTACTTC. Its protein is CASSALAEEGEQYF.

This clonotype was seen a few times. J is TRBJ2-6 and V is TRBV20-1, with TRBD1 identical over 8 bases. The junction had 12 bases not matched to a gene; V was cut back by 3 bases and J by 2 bases. This CDR3 contains 18 residues. Germline V gene lookup returns CDR1 DFQATT and CDR2 SNEGSKA (reference sequence). CDR3 sequence: CSASFVWQGAPGANVLTF. The CDR3 nucleotides are TGCAGTGCTAGTTTTGTATGGCAGGGGGCGCCTGGGGCCAACGTCCTGACTTTC.

This chain connects TRBV4-3 to TRBJ2-5; D gene unclear. Trimming cost V 8 bases and J 2 bases, with 12 bases left between them. This CDR3 region has 13 residues. Germline CDR1 reads LGHNA; CDR2 reads YSLEER. CDR3 residues: CASADTKQETQYF. CDR3 nucleotide sequence: TGCGCCAGCGCCGACACGAAACAAGAGACCCAGTACTTC.

This clonotype was recorded a few times. For the CDR3, the DNA is TGTGCCAGCAGCCTCGGACAGCGGGCCAAAAACATTCAGTACTTC. Protein: CASSLGQRAKNIQYF. The V and J genes are TRBV7-9 and TRBJ2-4; D might be TRBD1 (6 bases). The germline CDR1 and CDR2 sequences are SEHNR and FQNEAQ (reference sequence). Trimming removed 5 bases at V and 1 base at J, with 12 bases between. This CDR3 has 15 residues.

Only a few counts were recorded for this clonotype. The chain carries TRBV27 and TRBJ2-1, with a possible D match to TRBD2 (5 bases). Trimming took 5 bases from V and 4 from J, leaving 12 bases between them. This CDR3 region has 14 residues. Germline values: CDR1 MNHEY, CDR2 SMNVEV (reference sequence). The chain's CDR3 is CASSQLAAYNEQFF. CDR3 nucleotides: TGTGCCAGCAGTCAGCTAGCAGCATACAATGAGCAGTTCTTC.

The V call is TRBV25-1, the J call TRBJ2-3; TRBD2 matches at 12 bases. The CDR3 is 15 residues long. Germline lookup yields CDR1 MGHDK and CDR2 SYGVNS. After removal of 2 bases from V and 4 bases from J, the junction contained 1 base not matched to a gene. CDR3 nucleotide sequence: TGTGCCAGCAGTGAAACTAGCGGGAGGTCAGATACGCAGTATTTT. Its translation: CASSETSGRSDTQYF.

The rearrangement uses TRBV6-1 and TRBJ2-3, with D possibly being TRBD2 (5 bases). Trimming pared 7 bases from V and 4 bases from J, leaving 21 bases between. The CDR3 covers 16 residues. CDR1 is MNHNS, CDR2 SASEGT, per germline. The CDR3 DNA reads as TGTGCCAGCACGGCGGGTCTAGCAATCCTCCCAGATACGCAGTATTTT. This codes for CASTAGLAILPDTQYF.

The V and J genes are TRBV12-3 or TRBV12-4 and TRBJ2-3; 7 bases are a match to TRBD1. The CDR3 runs to 15 residues. The V gene end was trimmed by 5 bases and the J gene end by 2 bases; junction bases not matched to a gene: 7. CDR3 residues: CASSSMDRFTDTQYF. For the CDR3, the DNA is TGTGCCAGCAGTAGCATGGACAGGTTCACAGATACGCAGTATTTT.

V and J are TRBV12-3 or TRBV12-4 and TRBJ2-5, with unresolved D. V lost 7 bases and J lost 5, with 14 bases in between. This CDR3 is built from 13 residues. CDR3 residues: CASKGPLGETQYF. CDR3 coding DNA: TGTGCCAGCAAGGGCCCCTTAGGGGAGACCCAGTACTTC.

The rearrangement joins TRBV27 to TRBJ2-7; D may be TRBD1 (5 bases). CDR1 is MNHEY, CDR2 SMNVEV, per germline (reference sequence). This CDR3 region has 13 residues. V lost 6 bases to trimming and J lost 3 bases, with 12 bases between them. The CDR3 here is CASSSFQGYEQYF. In nucleotides, the CDR3 is TGTGCCAGCAGCTCGTTTCAGGGCTACGAGCAGTACTTC.

V usage is TRBV30 and J usage is TRBJ2-1; D possibly corresponds to TRBD1 (6 bases). The V end was cut by 4 bases, the J end by 2 bases, with 6 bases between. CDR1 is GTSNPN and CDR2 is SVGIG in the germline V gene (reference sequence). The CDR3 is 12 residues long. For the CDR3, the DNA is TGTGCCTGGACAGGGGCCTACAATGAGCAGTTCTTC. Translating gives CAWTGAYNEQFF.

This clonotype was picked up a small number of times. The V gene is TRBV25-1, the J gene TRBJ2-3; D not certain. The CDR3 length is 13 residues. Trimming shortened V by 6 bases and J by 4 bases, and 11 bases separated the two germline ends. Germline loops: CDR1 MGHDK, CDR2 SYGVNS. In DNA form, the CDR3 reads TGTGCCAGCAGGGATGGGGTGCCAGATACGCAGTATTTT. It encodes CASRDGVPDTQYF.

V gene TRBV24-1 combines with J gene TRBJ2-3; 7 bases align to TRBD2. This CDR3 is built from 15 residues. The trim removed 0 bases at V and 3 bases at J, leaving 2 bases unmatched. Germline V lookup: CDR1 KGHDR, CDR2 SFDVKD. CDR3 coding DNA: TGTGCCACCAGTGATTTGAGGGAGGGGACAGATACGCAGTATTTT. Its protein product is CATSDLREGTDTQYF.